The clone carrying this TCR beta chain was seen a handful of times. What it recognizes is unknown. The CDR3 extends over 16 amino acids. V lost 3 bases, J lost 6 bases, and 21 bases lay in between. Germline values: CDR1 DFQATT, CDR2 SNEGSKA (reference sequence). According to the study, TCR beta libraries were built with iRepertoire HTBI primers and CDR3-region Arm-PCR. Methods used by the authors: The study identified about 60 TRBV and 13 to 15 TRBJ segments across samples. TCRdb re-called the multiplex PCR reads with MiXCR, one entry per CDR3 protein. The V and J calls shown here were made by TCRdb, not taken from the authors' results. The data hold 530,000 or so distinct CDR3 sequences, with about 13% observed a single time. These data originate in a study of regulatory T cells in long-lasting Graves disease. The time point: newly diagnosed GD, antithyroid drugs for less than 3 months. RNA from PBMCs was the source of the TCR library.

Study-level findings and limits: Reduced TCR diversity was observed in persistent Graves' patients versus newly diagnosed patients.

These records were also assigned to another study, of T cells in Graves' hyperthyroidism and ophthalmopathy. That study reports: The HTBI primer set drove a first-round RT-PCR of the TCR CDR3. In the analysis, a 13 V-J model separated ophthalmopathy from stable hyperthyroidism.

The chain recombines TRBV20-1 with TRBJ2-1; possible D gene TRBD1, 5 bases. The material sequenced was peripheral blood mononuclear cells (PBMCs), taken at new diagnosis, from a patient treated with antithyroid drugs. This clonotype was sampled from a man aged 25-45 years with Graves disease. CDR3 amino acids: CSASGADIVNLNEQFF. DNA for the CDR3: TGCAGTGCTAGTGGTGCGGACATCGTAAACCTCAATGAGCAGTTCTTC.